A selection of T cell receptor beta chains follows, all from one sample in a study of T cells in localized non-small cell lung cancer. Sequenced by immunoSEQ multiplex PCR; TCRdb stores in-frame clones only, minus some. Of around 34,000 clones listed, roughly 93% are singletons. The sample in question was peripheral blood, obtained before any cancer treatment. The receptors stem from a female donor aged 60 or older with stage I lung adenocarcinoma. CDR3s include the opening cysteine and the closing phenylalanine or tryptophan. A D gene is named only where the DNA matches it firmly. Size is stated for part of the rows, as once, few or many counts, or as a class when the clone is expanded.

v_call	clone_size	d_call	j_call	cdr3_nt	cdr3_aa
TRBV29-1	.	.	TRBJ1-4	TGCAGCGTCGCCTTCGATGCGGGAAGGGAAAAACTGTTTTTT	CSVAFDAGREKLFF
TRBV6-4	.	TRBD2	TRBJ2-1	TGTGCCAGCAGTGACACTAGCGGGGACTACAATGAGCAGTTCTTC	CASSDTSGDYNEQFF
TRBV5-3	.	.	TRBJ2-1	TGTGCCAGAAGCTTGATCATGAAGCAGGACCCCTACAATGAGCAGTTCTTC	CARSLIMKQDPYNEQFF
TRBV4-2	.	.	TRBJ1-3	TGTGCCAGCAGCCAAGTAAACACCATATATTTT	CASSQVNTIYF
TRBV19	.	.	TRBJ1-5	TGTGCCAGTAGTATAGTCGGGAATAGCAATCAGCCCCAGCATTTT	CASSIVGNSNQPQHF
TRBV18	.	TRBD1	TRBJ1-6	TGTGCCAGCTCACGAAATGCCGGACAGGGCAACTCCTATAATTCACCCCTCCACTTT	CASSRNAGQGNSYNSPLHF
TRBV6-5	.	.	TRBJ2-1	TGTGCCAGCAGCCACCTTACCGATGAGCAGTTCTTC	CASSHLTDEQFF
TRBV6-5	once	TRBD1	TRBJ1-2	TGTGCCAGCAGTACCCCGGGACAGGGGAACTATGGCTACACCTTC	CASSTPGQGNYGYTF
TRBV19	.	.	TRBJ1-4	TGTGCCGCCCGGGCTGGGGAAAAACTGTTTTTT	CAARAGEKLFF
TRBV4-3	.	.	TRBJ2-2	TGCGCCAGCAGCCAAGATCAGCCAGGGGCCTTGAACACCGGGGAGCTGTTTTTT	CASSQDQPGALNTGELFF
TRBV4-3	.	.	TRBJ1-2	TGCGCCAGCAGCCAAGATTTGGCAAGCGGCAACTATGGCTACACCTTC	CASSQDLASGNYGYTF
TRBV6-6	.	.	TRBJ1-1	TGTGCCAGCAGCCAAGGACGGCTTGAAGCTTTCTTT	CASSQGRLEAFF
TRBV6-6	.	.	TRBJ1-1	TGTGCCGTCAATCAGGAGTCGATAACTGAAGCTTTCTTT	CAVNQESITEAFF
TRBV7-8	.	TRBD1	TRBJ2-5	TGTGCCAGCAGCTTAGGAGGGACAGGGCCCCAAGAGACCCAGTACTTC	CASSLGGTGPQETQYF
TRBV29-1	.	.	TRBJ1-1	TGCAGCGTTGCCTCCGGGGGGTACACTGAAGCTTTCTTT	CSVASGGYTEAFF
TRBV29-1	.	.	TRBJ2-5	TGCAGCGTGGGGGTATCCCAAGAGACCCAGTACTTC	CSVGVSQETQYF
TRBV10-1	once	.	TRBJ1-1	TGCGCCAGCATGGGCACTTCGAACACTGAAGCTTTCTTT	CASMGTSNTEAFF
TRBV20-1	.	.	TRBJ1-1	TGCAGTGCGTACACTGAAGCTTTCTTT	CSAYTEAFF
TRBV6-6	.	TRBD1	TRBJ2-3	TGTGCCAGCGTGCGACAGGGGGCAGATACGCAGTATTTT	CASVRQGADTQYF
TRBV6-5	.	TRBD1	TRBJ1-2	TGTGCCAGCAGTTACAGGACAGGGTTATATGGCTACACCTTC	CASSYRTGLYGYTF
TRBV7-8	.	TRBD1	TRBJ1-4	TGTGCCAGCAGCGCCACGGGCAGGGGGTATGAAAAACTGTTTTTT	CASSATGRGYEKLFF
TRBV28	.	TRBD1	TRBJ1-2	TGTGCCAGCAGTTATACCAGGACAGGGCTGCGCTACACCTTC	CASSYTRTGLRYTF
TRBV6-5	.	TRBD2	TRBJ2-3	TGTGCCAGCAGTCGGACTAGCGGGAGTTCGCAGTATTTT	CASSRTSGSSQYF
TRBV4-3	.	.	TRBJ1-2	TGCGCCAGCAGCCAAGATCGAAGAGGGTTTGGCTACACCTTC	CASSQDRRGFGYTF
TRBV30	once	.	TRBJ1-2	TGTGCCTGGAGTAGCATGGGGAACTATGGCTACACCTTC	CAWSSMGNYGYTF
TRBV6-4	.	TRBD1	TRBJ1-2	TGTGCCAGCAGTGAAGGGACAGGGGGCTACTATGGCTACACCTTC	CASSEGTGGYYGYTF
TRBV2	.	TRBD1	TRBJ1-4	TGTGCCAGCAGCCCCCTCGGGACAGGCGGCGAAAAACTGTTTTTT	CASSPLGTGGEKLFF
TRBV28	.	TRBD1	TRBJ1-2	TGTGCCAGCAGTCCCGCCGGGACAGGGGGCTCGAGCGGCTACACCTTC	CASSPAGTGGSSGYTF
TRBV2	once	.	TRBJ1-1	TGTGCCAGCAGTGGCTGGGGTCATTTACTGAACACTGAAGCTTTCTTT	CASSGWGHLLNTEAFF
TRBV18	.	.	TRBJ2-7	TGTGCCAGCTCAAACCGGGACATTCGAACCTACGAGCAGTACTTC	CASSNRDIRTYEQYF
TRBV14	once	.	TRBJ1-4	TGTGCCAGCAGCCAAGTTGGGGGTCCTAATGAAAAACTGTTTTTT	CASSQVGGPNEKLFF
TRBV11-3	.	.	TRBJ2-2	TGTGCCAGCAGCTTAGGTACAAATGCCGGGGAGCTGTTTTTT	CASSLGTNAGELFF